The following is a TCR beta chain sequence with its context. Its matching antigen is unknown. The data were obtained in a study of shared clonotypes between healthy human individuals. Study results and limitations: It was observed that 5% to 6% of naive CD4 clonotypes were shared across a handful of donors.

The material for each subset, its genomic DNA, was split evenly across several immunoSEQ plates. Per the original data handling: Junction-only immunoSEQ data arrived without quality scores, meaning filtering differed. TCRdb's copy holds only in-frame clones and misses some; the assay was immunoSEQ multiplex PCR. For V, J and clone size, that table is used; D and trimming come from the DNA. The sample records some 2 million clones, roughly 94% being singletons. This CDR3 is built from 16 residues. Germline loops: CDR1 SGDLS, CDR2 YYNGEE. V lost 2 bases and J lost 2, with 14 bases in between. This clonotype was obtained from a man younger than 35 in good health. This chain connects TRBV9 to TRBJ2-1, with a weak D call TRBD1 (6 bases). The sequencing input was naive CD4+ T cells sorted from blood. The subset here: CD45RA+ positively selected. The CDR3 nucleotides read TGTGCCAGCAGCGTCTTCGGGGACACCGCCTACAATGAGCAGTTCTTC. It codes for CASSVFGDTAYNEQFF.